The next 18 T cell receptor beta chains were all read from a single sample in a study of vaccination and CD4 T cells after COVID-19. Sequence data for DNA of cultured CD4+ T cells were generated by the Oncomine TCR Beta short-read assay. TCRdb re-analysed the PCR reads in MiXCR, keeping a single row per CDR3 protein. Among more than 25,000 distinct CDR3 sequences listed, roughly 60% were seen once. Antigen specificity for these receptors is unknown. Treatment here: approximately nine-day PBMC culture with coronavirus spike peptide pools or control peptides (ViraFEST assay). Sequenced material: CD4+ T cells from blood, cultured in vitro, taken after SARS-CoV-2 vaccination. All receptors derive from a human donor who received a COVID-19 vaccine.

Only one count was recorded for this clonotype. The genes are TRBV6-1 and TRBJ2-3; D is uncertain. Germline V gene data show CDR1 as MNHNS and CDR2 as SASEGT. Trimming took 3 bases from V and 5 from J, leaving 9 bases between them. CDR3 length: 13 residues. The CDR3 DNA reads TGTGCCAGCAGTGAGGGCGCTGAAGATACGCAGTATTTT. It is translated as CASSEGAEDTQYF.

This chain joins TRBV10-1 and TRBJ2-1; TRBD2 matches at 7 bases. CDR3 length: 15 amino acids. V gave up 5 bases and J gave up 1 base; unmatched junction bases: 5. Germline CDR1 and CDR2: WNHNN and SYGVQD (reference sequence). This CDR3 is CASSPTSESYNEQFF. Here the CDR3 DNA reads TGCGCCAGCAGTCCTACTAGCGAATCCTACAATGAGCAGTTCTTC.

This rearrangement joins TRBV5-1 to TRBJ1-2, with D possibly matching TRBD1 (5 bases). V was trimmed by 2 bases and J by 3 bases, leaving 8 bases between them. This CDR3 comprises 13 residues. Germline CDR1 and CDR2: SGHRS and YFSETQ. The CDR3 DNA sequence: TGCGCCAGCAGCTTACAGGTCGACTATGGCTACACCTTC. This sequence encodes CASSLQVDYGYTF. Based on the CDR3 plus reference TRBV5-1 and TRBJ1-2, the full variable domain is KAGVTQTPRYLIKTRGQQVTLSCSPISGHRSVSWYQQTPGQGLQFLFEYFSETQRNKGNFPGRFSGRQFSNSRSEMNVSTLELGDSALYLCASSLQVDYGYTFGSGTRLTVV.

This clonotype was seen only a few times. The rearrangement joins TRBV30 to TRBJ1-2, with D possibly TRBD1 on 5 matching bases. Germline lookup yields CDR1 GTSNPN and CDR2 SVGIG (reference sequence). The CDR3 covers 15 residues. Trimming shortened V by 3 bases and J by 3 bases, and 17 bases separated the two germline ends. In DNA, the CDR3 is TGTGCCTGGAGGCATGCAGGGCTAACCCACTATGGCTACACCTTC. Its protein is CAWRHAGLTHYGYTF.

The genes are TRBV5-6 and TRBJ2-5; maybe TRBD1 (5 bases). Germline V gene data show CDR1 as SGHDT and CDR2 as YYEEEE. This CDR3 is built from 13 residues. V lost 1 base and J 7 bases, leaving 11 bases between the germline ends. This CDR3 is CASSLQGVGTQYF. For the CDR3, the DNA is TGTGCCAGCAGCTTGCAGGGTGTTGGGACCCAGTACTTC.

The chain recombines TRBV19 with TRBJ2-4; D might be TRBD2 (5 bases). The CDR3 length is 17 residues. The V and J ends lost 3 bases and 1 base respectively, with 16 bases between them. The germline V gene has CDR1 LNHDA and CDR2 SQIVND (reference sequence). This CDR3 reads CASSIPGLSDAKNIQYF. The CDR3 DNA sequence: TGTGCCAGTAGTATCCCTGGACTTAGCGACGCCAAAAACATTCAGTACTTC.

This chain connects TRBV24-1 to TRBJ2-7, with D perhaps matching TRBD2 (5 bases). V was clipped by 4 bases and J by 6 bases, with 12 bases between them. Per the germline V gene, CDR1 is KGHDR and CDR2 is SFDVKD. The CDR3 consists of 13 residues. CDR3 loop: CATSDPGLSEQYF. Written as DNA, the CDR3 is TGTGCCACCAGTGACCCTGGACTCTCCGAGCAGTACTTC.

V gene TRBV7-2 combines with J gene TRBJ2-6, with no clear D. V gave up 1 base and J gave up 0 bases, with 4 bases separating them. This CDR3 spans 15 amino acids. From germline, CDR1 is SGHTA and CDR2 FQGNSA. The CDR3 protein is CASSLGVSGANVLTF. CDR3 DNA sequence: TGTGCCAGCAGCTTAGGCGTCTCTGGGGCCAACGTCCTGACTTTC.

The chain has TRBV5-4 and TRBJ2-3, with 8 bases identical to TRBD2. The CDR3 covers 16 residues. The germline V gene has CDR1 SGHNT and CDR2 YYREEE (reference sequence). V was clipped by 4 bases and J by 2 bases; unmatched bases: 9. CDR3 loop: CASSLPLGGATDTQYF. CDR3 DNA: TGTGCCAGCAGCCTACCTCTCGGGGGGGCCACAGATACGCAGTATTTT.

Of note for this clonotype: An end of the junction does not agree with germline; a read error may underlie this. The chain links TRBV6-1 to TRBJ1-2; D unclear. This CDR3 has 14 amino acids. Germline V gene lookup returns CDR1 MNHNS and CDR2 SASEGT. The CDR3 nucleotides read TGTGCCAGCAGTGATGTCCCCCTTAACTATGGCTGCACCTTC. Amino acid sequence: CASSDVPLNYGCTF.

For the CDR3, the DNA is TGCAGTGCTACAGGGACTAGCGGTGACTACGAGCAGTACTTC. Amino acid sequence: CSATGTSGDYEQYF. The chain carries TRBV20-1 and TRBJ2-7; 11 bases agree with TRBD2. V lost 4 bases and J lost 3; bases outside the gene matches: 5. Germline loops: CDR1 DFQATT, CDR2 SNEGSKA (reference sequence). This CDR3 contains 14 residues.

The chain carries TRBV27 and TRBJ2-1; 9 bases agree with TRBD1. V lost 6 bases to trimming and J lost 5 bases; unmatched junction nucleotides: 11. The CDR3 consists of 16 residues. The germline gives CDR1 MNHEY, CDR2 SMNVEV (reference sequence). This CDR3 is CASSLLSGQGNNEQFF. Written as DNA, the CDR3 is TGTGCCAGCAGCCTTCTGTCGGGACAGGGCAACAATGAGCAGTTCTTC.

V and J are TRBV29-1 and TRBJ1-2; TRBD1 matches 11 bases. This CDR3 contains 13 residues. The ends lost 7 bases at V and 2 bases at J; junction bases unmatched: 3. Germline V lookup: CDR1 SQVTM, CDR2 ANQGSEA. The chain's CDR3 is CSGGDRGNYGYTF. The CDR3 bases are TGCAGCGGGGGGGACAGGGGGAACTATGGCTACACCTTC.

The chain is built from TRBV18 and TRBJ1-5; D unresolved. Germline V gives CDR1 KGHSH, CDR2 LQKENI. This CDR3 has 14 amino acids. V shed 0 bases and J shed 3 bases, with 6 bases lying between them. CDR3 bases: TGTGCCAGCTCACCACCGAATTCCAATCAGCCCCAGCATTTT. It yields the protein CASSPPNSNQPQHF.

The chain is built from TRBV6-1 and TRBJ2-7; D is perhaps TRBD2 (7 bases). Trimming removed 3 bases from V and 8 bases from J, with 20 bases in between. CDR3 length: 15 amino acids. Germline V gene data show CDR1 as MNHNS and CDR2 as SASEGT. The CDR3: CASSDGVRGPLKQYF. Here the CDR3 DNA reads TGTGCCAGCAGTGACGGTGTGCGGGGGCCTTTAAAGCAGTACTTC.

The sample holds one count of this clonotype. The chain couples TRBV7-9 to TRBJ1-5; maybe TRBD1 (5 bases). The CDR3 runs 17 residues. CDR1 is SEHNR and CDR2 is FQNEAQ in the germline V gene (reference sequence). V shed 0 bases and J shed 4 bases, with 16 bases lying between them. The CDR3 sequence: CASSLAGLRGENQPQHF. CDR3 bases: TGTGCCAGCAGCTTAGCGGGGTTAAGGGGCGAAAATCAGCCCCAGCATTTT.

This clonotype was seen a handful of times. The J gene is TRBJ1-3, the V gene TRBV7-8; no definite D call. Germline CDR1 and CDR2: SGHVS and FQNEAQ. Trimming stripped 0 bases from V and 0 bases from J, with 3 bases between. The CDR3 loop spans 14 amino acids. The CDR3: CASSLAISGNTIYF. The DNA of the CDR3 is TGTGCCAGCAGCTTAGCAATCTCTGGAAACACCATATATTTT. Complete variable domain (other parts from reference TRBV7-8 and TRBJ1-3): GAGVSQSPRYKVAKRGQDVALRCDPISGHVSLFWYQQALGQGPEFLTYFQNEAQLDKSGLPSDRFFAERPEGSVSTLKIQRTQQEDSAVYLCASSLAISGNTIYFGEGSWLTVV.

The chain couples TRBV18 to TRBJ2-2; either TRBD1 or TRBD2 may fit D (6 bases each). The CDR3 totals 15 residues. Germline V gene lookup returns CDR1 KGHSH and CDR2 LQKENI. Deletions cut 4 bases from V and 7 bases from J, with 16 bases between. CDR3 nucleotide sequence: TGTGCCAGCTCACGAACGGGGGCGTACAGCGGGGAGCTGTTTTTT. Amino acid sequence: CASSRTGAYSGELFF. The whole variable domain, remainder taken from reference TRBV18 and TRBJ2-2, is NAGVMQNPRHLVRRRGQEARLRCSPMKGHSHVYWYRQLPEEGLKFMVYLQKENIIDESGMPKERFSAEFPKEGPSILRIQQVVRGDSAAYFCASSRTGAYSGELFFGEGSRLTVL.